This TCR beta chain originates from a study of regulatory T cells in long-lasting Graves disease. Whole-study context: Recently diagnosed Graves' patients had received antithyroid drugs for under 3 months. Overall study findings and caveats: Newly diagnosed Graves' patients exceeded persistent ones in TCR diversity.

The sample's time point: newly diagnosed GD, antithyroid drugs for less than 3 months. The TCR library was made from RNA that had been extracted from PBMCs in TRIzol. EDTA tubes held roughly 9 milliliters of peripheral blood from each patient. This clonotype has at least ten counts. Its matching antigen is unknown. CDR3-region Arm-PCR and iRepertoire HTBI primers produced the TCR beta libraries. One entry per CDR3 protein, called by TCRdb with MiXCR from the multiplex PCR reads. Of some 460,000 distinct CDR3 sequences listed, 15% to 20% were seen once; the top ten hold approximately 12%. The CDR3 totals 14 residues. V was pared by 8 bases and J by 3 bases, with 20 bases between. Germline V gene lookup returns CDR1 SQVTM and CDR2 ANQGSEA. The same sample was also studied in work on T cells in Graves' hyperthyroidism and ophthalmopathy. That source adds: The majority of expanded thyroid clonotypes above 0.001 also appeared in blood.

V is TRBV29-1 and J is TRBJ2-7, with D perhaps matching TRBD1 (5 bases). The starting material was peripheral blood mononuclear cells (PBMCs), obtained at new diagnosis, from a patient treated with antithyroid drugs. This TCR was recovered from a man in his forties with Graves disease. This CDR3 reads CSPLRWVTVYEQYF. CDR3 sequence (DNA): TGCAGCCCTCTCCGGTGGGTGACAGTCTACGAGCAGTACTTC.